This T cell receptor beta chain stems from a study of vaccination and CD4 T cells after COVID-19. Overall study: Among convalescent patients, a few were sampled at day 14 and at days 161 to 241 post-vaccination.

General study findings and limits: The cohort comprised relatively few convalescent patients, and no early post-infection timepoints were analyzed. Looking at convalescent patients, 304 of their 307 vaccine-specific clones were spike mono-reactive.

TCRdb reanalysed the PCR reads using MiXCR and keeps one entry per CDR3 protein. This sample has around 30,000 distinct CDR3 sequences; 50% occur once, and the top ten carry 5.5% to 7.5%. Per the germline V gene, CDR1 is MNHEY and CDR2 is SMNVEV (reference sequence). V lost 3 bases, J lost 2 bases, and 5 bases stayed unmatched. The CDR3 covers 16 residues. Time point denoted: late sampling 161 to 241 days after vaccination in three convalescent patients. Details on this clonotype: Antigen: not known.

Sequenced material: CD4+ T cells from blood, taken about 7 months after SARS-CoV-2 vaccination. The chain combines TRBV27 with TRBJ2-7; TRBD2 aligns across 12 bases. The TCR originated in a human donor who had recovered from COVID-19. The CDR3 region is CASSFFGLAGPYEQYF. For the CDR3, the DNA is TGTGCCAGCAGTTTTTTCGGACTAGCGGGACCCTACGAGCAGTACTTC.